This TCR beta chain was captured in a study of Ad26.COV2.S vaccination and SARS-CoV-2 variants. About the study: Ad26.COV2.S, an intramuscular injection, was given once or twice 56 days apart.

The treatment: roughly 18 received Ad26.COV2.S at low or high dose, single or two shots; 5 received placebo; per-sample allocation not given. Vaccine and placebo recipients were sampled on day 63 after the first injection. The data were produced by immunoSEQ multiplex PCR, yet TCRdb's version contains in-frame clones alone and is incomplete. Found here are fewer than 900,000 clones, 89% of them singletons; the top ten hold around 1.5%. The V gene's germline CDR1 is SGHKS and CDR2 YYEKEE (reference sequence). V was clipped by 0 bases and J by 5 bases, with 15 bases between them. CDR3 length: 16 amino acids.

The chain employs TRBV5-5 and TRBJ1-5; no clear D gene. The material was peripheral blood, obtained in a trial of Ad26.COV2.S vaccine versus placebo. The receptor was isolated from a person between 18 and 65 years old who received the Ad26.COV2.S COVID-19 vaccine or a placebo. In nucleotides, the CDR3 is TGTGCCAGCAGCTTGGAGGTCGGGAGGATCCATCAGCCCCAGCATTTT. Translated: CASSLEVGRIHQPQHF.